The rows below give T cell receptor beta chains drawn from one sample of a study of CD8+ T cells in alopecia areata. Sequencing used immunoSEQ multiplex PCR; TCRdb keeps in-frame clones, though not all of them. The sample lists some 150,000 clones; under 60% were seen once. The sample here was CD4+ T cells sorted from blood, taken at week 0. The source of these receptors is a human donor with alopecia areata. Each CDR3 is given with its conserved first and last residue. D genes are given only for firm matches. Clone size is shown for a subset of rows, as once, few, many or a class of expanded clone.

clone_size j_call v_call d_call cdr3_nt cdr3_aa
- TRBJ2-5 TRBV7-9 TRBD1 TGTGCCAGCAGCCCCCTAACAGGGGCAGAGACCCAGTACTTC CASSPLTGAETQYF
- TRBJ1-2 TRBV27 TRBD1 TGTGCCAGCAGTTGGGACAGGAGTTATGGCTACACCTTC CASSWDRSYGYTF
- TRBJ1-6 TRBV30 - TGTGCCTGGAGGGGTGCAGCCTATTCACCCCTCCACTTT CAWRGAAYSPLHF
many TRBJ2-1 TRBV10-3 - TGTGCCATCAAGTCGTCGGGGCCGAACAATGAGCAGTTCTTC CAIKSSGPNNEQFF
- TRBJ2-5 TRBV15 - TGTGCCACCAGGGGTCGGGGTTCCGGGGAGACCCAGTACTTC CATRGRGSGETQYF
- TRBJ1-2 TRBV29-1 - TGCAGCGTTGAGGCCCTCGAGGGGCTGAGGAACTATGGCTACACCTTC CSVEALEGLRNYGYTF
- TRBJ2-7 TRBV25-1 - TGTGCCAGCAGTGAACGAGCGACCTACGAGCAGTACTTC CASSERATYEQYF
few TRBJ2-5 TRBV27 - TGTGCCAGCAGTTTAATGCGGGCAAAGGAGACCCAGTACTTC CASSLMRAKETQYF
- TRBJ1-1 TRBV6-6 - TGTGCCAGCATCCGGGGGCAGAACACTGAAGCTTTCTTT CASIRGQNTEAFF
once TRBJ1-5 TRBV2 - TGTGCCAGCAGGGACACCTGGAATCAGCCCCAGCATTTT CASRDTWNQPQHF
once TRBJ2-2 TRBV14 - TGTGCCAGCAGCCAAAGGGCCGGGGAGCTGTTTTTT CASSQRAGELFF
few TRBJ1-1 TRBV5-1 - TGCGCCAGCAGCTTGGACCCAGGGTTGAACACTGAAGCTTTCTTT CASSLDPGLNTEAFF
- TRBJ2-7 TRBV7-9 - TGTGCCAGCAGCACTCAGGGGATCGAGCAGTACTTC CASSTQGIEQYF
- TRBJ2-7 TRBV27 - TGTGCCAGCAGTCCGAATAACGAGGCCGAGCAGTACTTC CASSPNNEAEQYF
few TRBJ2-5 TRBV5-1 - TGCGCCAGCAGCTTCCAAGAGACCCAGTACTTC CASSFQETQYF
- TRBJ2-3 TRBV18 - TGTGCCAGCTCACCTCAAGGGAGTGATACGCAGTATTTT CASSPQGSDTQYF
- TRBJ2-5 TRBV4-1 TRBD2 TGCGCCAGCAGCCTAACTAGCGGGGGTTTCCAAGAGACCCAGTACTTC CASSLTSGGFQETQYF
- TRBJ1-1 TRBV29-1 - TGCAGCGTGAAGGGTTCGGAGAACACTGAAGCTTTCTTT CSVKGSENTEAFF
- TRBJ1-2 TRBV29-1 - TGCAGCGTTGAAGGACAGCGCAGTGGCTACACCTTC CSVEGQRSGYTF
- TRBJ1-2 TRBV30 - TGTGCCTGGAGTAGGAGTGGGAACTATGGCTACACCTTC CAWSRSGNYGYTF
few TRBJ2-5 TRBV7-9 - TGTGCCAGCAGCACCCGAGGGGGAGAGACCCAGTACTTC CASSTRGGETQYF
- TRBJ1-6 TRBV9 - TGTGCCAGCAGCGGGTCCCTAAGCACCAATTCACCCCTCCACTTT CASSGSLSTNSPLHF
- TRBJ1-2 TRBV5-7 TRBD1 TGTGCCAGCAGCTTGGTACAGGGGGAGAGCTATGGCTACACCTTC CASSLVQGESYGYTF
- TRBJ1-2 TRBV30 - TGTGCCTGGAGTAACAGGATTAACTATGGCTACACCTTC CAWSNRINYGYTF
- TRBJ1-1 TRBV12-5 - TGTGCTAGTGGTTTGGTACTAAATTTGGATTGGGCTGAAGCTTTCTTT CASGLVLNLDWAEAFF
- TRBJ1-1 TRBV6-6 TRBD1 TGTGCCAGCAGTTACTCAGTTACAGGGGTTGAAGCTTTCTTT CASSYSVTGVEAFF
- TRBJ1-6 TRBV6-5 TRBD1 TGTGCCATTAGCACAGGGGGGGATTCACCCCTCCACTTT CAISTGGDSPLHF
- TRBJ1-1 TRBV6-5 TRBD1 TGTGCCAGCAGGCTCGGACAGGTGATGAACACTGAAGCTTTCTTT CASRLGQVMNTEAFF
- TRBJ2-1 TRBV6-5 TRBD2 TGTGCCAGCAGTTACGGGATAGCGGGCAATGAGCAGTTCTTC CASSYGIAGNEQFF
once TRBJ2-1 TRBV2 - TGTGCCAGCAAACAGGGCCTTCTAGGCAATGAGCAGTTCTTC CASKQGLLGNEQFF
- TRBJ1-1 TRBV29-1 - TGCAGCGTTAGTCCGGCAAGAATGAACACTGAAGCTTTCTTT CSVSPARMNTEAFF
- TRBJ2-1 TRBV2 - TGTGCCAGTCAGAAAAGGGTTGCAGAACAGTTCTTC CASQKRVAEQFF
- TRBJ1-2 TRBV7-2 - TGTGCCAGCAGCTCCTATAACTATGGCTACACCTTC CASSSYNYGYTF
many TRBJ1-2 TRBV5-4 - TGTGCCAGCAGCACCGGGACATCCTATGGCTACACCTTC CASSTGTSYGYTF
once TRBJ1-2 TRBV14 TRBD1 TGTGCCAGCAGCTTCGACAGGGGTTATGGCTACACCTTC CASSFDRGYGYTF
- TRBJ2-7 TRBV5-1 - TGCGCCAGCAGCTTGGGACAGGAGTACTACGAGCAGTACTTC CASSLGQEYYEQYF
- TRBJ2-5 TRBV30 - TGTGCCTGGAGTTATGGCGAAGAGACCCAGTACTTC CAWSYGEETQYF
many TRBJ2-3 TRBV29-1 TRBD1 TGCAGCGCTGTGACAGGGGTAGATACGCAGTATTTT CSAVTGVDTQYF